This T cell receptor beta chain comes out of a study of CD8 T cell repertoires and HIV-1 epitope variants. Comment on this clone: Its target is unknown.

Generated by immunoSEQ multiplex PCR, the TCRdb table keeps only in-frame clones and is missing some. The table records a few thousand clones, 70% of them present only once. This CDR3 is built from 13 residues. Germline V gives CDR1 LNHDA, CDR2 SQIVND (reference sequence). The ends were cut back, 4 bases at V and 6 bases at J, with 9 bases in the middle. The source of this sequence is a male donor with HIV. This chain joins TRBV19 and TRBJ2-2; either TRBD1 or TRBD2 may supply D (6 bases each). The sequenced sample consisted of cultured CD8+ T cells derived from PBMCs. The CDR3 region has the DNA TGTGCCAGTAGTAGCCGGGGGCCCGGGGAGCTGTTTTTT. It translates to CASSSRGPGELFF.